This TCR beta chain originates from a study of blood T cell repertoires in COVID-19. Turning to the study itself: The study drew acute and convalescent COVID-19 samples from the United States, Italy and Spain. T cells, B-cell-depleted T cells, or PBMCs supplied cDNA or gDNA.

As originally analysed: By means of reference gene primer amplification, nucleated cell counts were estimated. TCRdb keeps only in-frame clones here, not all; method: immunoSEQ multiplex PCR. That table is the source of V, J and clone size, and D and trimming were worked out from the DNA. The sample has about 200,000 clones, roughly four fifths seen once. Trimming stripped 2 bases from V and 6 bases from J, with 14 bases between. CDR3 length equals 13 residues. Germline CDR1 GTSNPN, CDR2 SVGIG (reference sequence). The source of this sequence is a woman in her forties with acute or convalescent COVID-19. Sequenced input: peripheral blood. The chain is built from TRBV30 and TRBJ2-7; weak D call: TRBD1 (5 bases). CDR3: CAWSWGEPLEQYF. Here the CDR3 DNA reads TGTGCCTGGAGTTGGGGCGAGCCCCTCGAGCAGTACTTC.